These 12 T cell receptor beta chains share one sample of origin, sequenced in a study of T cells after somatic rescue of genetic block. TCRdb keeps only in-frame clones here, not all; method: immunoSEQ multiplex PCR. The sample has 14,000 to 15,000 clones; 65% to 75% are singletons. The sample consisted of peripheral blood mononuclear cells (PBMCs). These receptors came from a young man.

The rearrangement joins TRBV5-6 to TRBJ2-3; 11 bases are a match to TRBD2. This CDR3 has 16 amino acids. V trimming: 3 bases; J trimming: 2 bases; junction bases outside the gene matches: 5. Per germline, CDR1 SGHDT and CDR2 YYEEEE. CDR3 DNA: TGTGCCAGCAGCTCGATAGCGGGGGGGGTCACAGATACGCAGTATTTT. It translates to CASSSIAGGVTDTQYF.

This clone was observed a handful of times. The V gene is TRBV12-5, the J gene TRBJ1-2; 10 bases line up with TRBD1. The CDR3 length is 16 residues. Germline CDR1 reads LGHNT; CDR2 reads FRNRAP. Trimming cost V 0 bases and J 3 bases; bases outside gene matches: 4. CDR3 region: CASGLVRQGADYGYTF. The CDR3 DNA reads TGTGCTAGTGGTTTGGTACGACAGGGGGCGGACTATGGCTACACCTTC.

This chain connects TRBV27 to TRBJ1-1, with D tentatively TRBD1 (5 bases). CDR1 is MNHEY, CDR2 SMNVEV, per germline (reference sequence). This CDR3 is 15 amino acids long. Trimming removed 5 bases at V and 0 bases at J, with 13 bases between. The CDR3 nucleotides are TGTGCCAGCAGTCTCCAGGGCGAGATGAACACTGAAGCTTTCTTT. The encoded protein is CASSLQGEMNTEAFF.

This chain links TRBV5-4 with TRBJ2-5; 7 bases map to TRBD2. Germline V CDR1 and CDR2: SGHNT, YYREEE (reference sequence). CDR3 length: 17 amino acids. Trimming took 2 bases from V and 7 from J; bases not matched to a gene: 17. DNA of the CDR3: TGTGCCAGCAGCTTAGGTGGGAGGGCCGTAGCCAGAGGGACCCAGTACTTC. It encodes CASSLGGRAVARGTQYF.

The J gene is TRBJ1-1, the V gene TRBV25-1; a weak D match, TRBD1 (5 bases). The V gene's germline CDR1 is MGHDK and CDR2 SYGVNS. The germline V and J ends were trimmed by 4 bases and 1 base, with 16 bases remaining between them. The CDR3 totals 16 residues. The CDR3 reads CASSAPVGQGNTEAFF. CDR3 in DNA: TGTGCCAGCAGTGCCCCGGTAGGGCAGGGGAACACTGAAGCTTTCTTT.

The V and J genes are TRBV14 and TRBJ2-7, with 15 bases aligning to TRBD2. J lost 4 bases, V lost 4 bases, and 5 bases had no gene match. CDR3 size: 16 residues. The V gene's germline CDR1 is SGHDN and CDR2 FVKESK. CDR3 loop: CASSPGLAGGLYEQYF. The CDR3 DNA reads TGTGCCAGCAGCCCGGGACTAGCGGGGGGACTGTACGAGCAGTACTTC.

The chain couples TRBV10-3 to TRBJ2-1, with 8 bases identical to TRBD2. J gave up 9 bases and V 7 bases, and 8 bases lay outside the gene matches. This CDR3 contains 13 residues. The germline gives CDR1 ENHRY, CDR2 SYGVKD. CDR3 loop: CAITGLAAGEQFF. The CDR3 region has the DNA TGTGCCATCACTGGACTAGCCGCGGGTGAGCAGTTCTTC.

This CDR3 is CASSKAGADTQYF. CDR3 coding DNA: TGTGCCAGTAGTAAAGCGGGAGCAGATACGCAGTATTTT. The J gene is TRBJ2-3, the V gene TRBV19; 8 positions agree with TRBD2. Unmatched junction bases numbered 1, after V lost 4 bases and J lost 4 bases. Germline V gene sequence: CDR1 LNHDA, CDR2 SQIVND (reference sequence). The length of the CDR3 is 13 residues.

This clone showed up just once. This CDR3 is CASSGQLTYSPLHF. In nucleotides, the CDR3 is TGTGCCAGCAGTGGACAGTTGACTTATTCACCCCTCCACTTT. The chain couples TRBV6-1 to TRBJ1-6; D may be TRBD1 (5 bases). Germline CDR1 MNHNS, CDR2 SASEGT. CDR3 size: 14 residues. Trimming stripped 4 bases from V and 8 bases from J, with 12 bases between.

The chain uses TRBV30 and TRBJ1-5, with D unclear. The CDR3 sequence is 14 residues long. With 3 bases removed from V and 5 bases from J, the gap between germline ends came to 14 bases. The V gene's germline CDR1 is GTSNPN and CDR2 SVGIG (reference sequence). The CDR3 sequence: CAWSKVVGHQPQHF. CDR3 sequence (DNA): TGTGCCTGGAGCAAAGTCGTAGGGCATCAGCCCCAGCATTTT. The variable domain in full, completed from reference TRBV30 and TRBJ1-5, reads SQTIHQWPATLVQPVGSPLSLECTVEGTSNPNLYWYRQAAGRGLQLLFYSVGIGQISSEVPQNLSASRPQDRQFILSSKKLLLSDSGFYLCAWSKVVGHQPQHFGDGTRLSIL.

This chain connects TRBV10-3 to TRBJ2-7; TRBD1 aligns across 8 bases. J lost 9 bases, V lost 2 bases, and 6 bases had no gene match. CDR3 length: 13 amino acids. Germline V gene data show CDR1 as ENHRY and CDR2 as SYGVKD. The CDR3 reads CAISEGQGIGQYF. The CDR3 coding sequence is TGTGCCATCAGTGAGGGACAGGGAATCGGGCAGTACTTC.

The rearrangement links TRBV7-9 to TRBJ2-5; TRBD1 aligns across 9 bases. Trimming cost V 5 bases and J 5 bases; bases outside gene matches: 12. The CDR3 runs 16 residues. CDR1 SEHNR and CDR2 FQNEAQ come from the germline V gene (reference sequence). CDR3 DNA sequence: TGTGCCAGCAGCCCCACGGACAGGGGAGGGTGGGAGACCCAGTACTTC. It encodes CASSPTDRGGWETQYF. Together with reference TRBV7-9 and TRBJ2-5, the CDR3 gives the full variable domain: DTGVSQNPRHKITKRGQNVTFRCDPISEHNRLYWYRQTLGQGPEFLTYFQNEAQLEKSRLLSDRFSAERPKGSFSTLEIQRTEQGDSAMYLCASSPTDRGGWETQYFGPGTRLLVL.